This T cell receptor (beta chain) was recovered during a study of shared clonotypes between healthy human individuals. Across the study: Three plates were used per donor for CD4 naive, three for CD4 memory, two for CD8 naive and one for CD8 memory. Overall study results and limits: Since donors were few, the genetic and exposure-history diversity represented was limited. Apart from blood, nothing was sampled; tissue repertoires likely differ.

This CDR3 has 16 amino acids. The germline V gene encodes CDR1 SGHTA and CDR2 FQGTGA. Trimming left V 3 bases short and J 2 bases short, with 15 bases between. Profiling relied on immunoSEQ multiplex PCR, and the TCRdb table lists in-frame clones only, not all of them. The table includes about 2 million clones, roughly 94% detected once. As concerns this clone: The antigen remains unidentified.

Naive CD8 cells comprised CD45RO-negative, CCR7-positively selected cells, excluding terminally differentiated effector memory CD45RA+ cells. This TCR was sampled from a man between 18 and 29 years old in good health. Sequenced input: naive CD8+ T cells sorted from blood. The V and J genes are TRBV7-3 and TRBJ2-3; TRBD2 might be the D (5 bases). The CDR3 sequence is CASSFGGAPFTDTQYF. The CDR3 DNA is TGTGCCAGCAGCTTCGGAGGAGCTCCCTTCACAGATACGCAGTATTTT.